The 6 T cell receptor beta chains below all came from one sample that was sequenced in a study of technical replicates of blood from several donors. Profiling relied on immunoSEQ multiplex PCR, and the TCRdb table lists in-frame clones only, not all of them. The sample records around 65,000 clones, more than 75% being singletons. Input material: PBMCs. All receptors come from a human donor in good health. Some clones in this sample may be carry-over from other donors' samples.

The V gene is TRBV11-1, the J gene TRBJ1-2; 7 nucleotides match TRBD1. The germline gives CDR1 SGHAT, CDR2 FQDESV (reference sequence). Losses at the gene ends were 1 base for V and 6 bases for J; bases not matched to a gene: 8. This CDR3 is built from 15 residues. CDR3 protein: CASSLVDRDRHGYTF. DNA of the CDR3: TGTGCCAGCAGCTTAGTAGACAGGGATAGGCATGGCTACACCTTC.

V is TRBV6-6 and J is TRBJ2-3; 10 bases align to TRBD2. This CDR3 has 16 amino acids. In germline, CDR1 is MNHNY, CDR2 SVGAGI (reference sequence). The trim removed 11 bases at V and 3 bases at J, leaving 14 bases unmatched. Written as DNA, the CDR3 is TGTGCCGTCCACCAGCGGGAGGGATTAAAGACAGATACGCAGTATTTT. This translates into CAVHQREGLKTDTQYF.

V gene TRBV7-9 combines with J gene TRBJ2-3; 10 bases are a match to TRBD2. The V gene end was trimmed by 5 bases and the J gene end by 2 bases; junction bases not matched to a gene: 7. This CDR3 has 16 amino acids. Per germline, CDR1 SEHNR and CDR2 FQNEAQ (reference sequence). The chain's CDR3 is CASSLGLAEYTDTQYF. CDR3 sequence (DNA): TGTGCCAGCAGCCTTGGACTAGCGGAATACACAGATACGCAGTATTTT. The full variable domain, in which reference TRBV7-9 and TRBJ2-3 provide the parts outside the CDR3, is DTGVSQNPRHKITKRGQNVTFRCDPISEHNRLYWYRQTLGQGPEFLTYFQNEAQLEKSRLLSDRFSAERPKGSFSTLEIQRTEQGDSAMYLCASSLGLAEYTDTQYFGPGTRLTVL.

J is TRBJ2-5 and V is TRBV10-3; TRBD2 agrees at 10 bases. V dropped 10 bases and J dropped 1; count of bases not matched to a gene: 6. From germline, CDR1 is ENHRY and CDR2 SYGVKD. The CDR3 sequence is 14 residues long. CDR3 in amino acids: CATSLAGTQETQYF. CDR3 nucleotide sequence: TGTGCCACCTCACTAGCGGGGACCCAAGAGACCCAGTACTTC.

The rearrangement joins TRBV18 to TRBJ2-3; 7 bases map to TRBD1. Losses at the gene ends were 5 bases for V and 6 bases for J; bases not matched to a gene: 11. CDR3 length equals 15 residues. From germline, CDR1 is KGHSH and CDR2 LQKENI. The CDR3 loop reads CASSTGQSALDTQYF. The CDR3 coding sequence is TGTGCCAGCTCAACGGGACAGTCGGCCCTGGATACGCAGTATTTT.

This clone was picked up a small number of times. The CDR3 coding sequence is TGTGCCAGCAGCTCCCAGTCGGGCACTGAAGCTTTCTTT. Protein product: CASSSQSGTEAFF. The chain couples TRBV7-6 to TRBJ1-1; no clear D gene. The germline V gene has CDR1 SGHVS and CDR2 FNYEAQ. The CDR3 loop spans 13 amino acids. Trimming removed 4 bases from V and 4 bases from J, with 10 bases in between.